Following are 16 T cell receptor beta chains from one sample sequenced in a study of blood T cell repertoires in COVID-19 (dated by TCRdb to 2018 to 2021). Preparation of the library involved the immunoSEQ multiplex PCR assay. Imported from immuneACCESS, the table was reduced by TCRdb to in-frame sequences with V and J called. These copies leave out some clones; in studies compared against another copy, an unresolved V gene accounts for under half, and the cause of the remainder is not known. The sample contains about 430,000 clones, around 87% of them found a single time. The biggest ten clones account for around 0.91% of the sample. Sequences were obtained from PBMCs or T cells enriched from blood (not recorded which). The source is a woman aged 25 to 39 with acute COVID-19.

On this clone itself: This same CDR3 is encoded by further DNA sequences in the sample. The chain couples TRBV5-1 to TRBJ2-6; TRBD1 aligns across 7 bases. With 2 bases clipped from V and 2 bases from J, the junction kept 1 base outside the gene matches. The CDR3 covers 15 residues. In germline, CDR1 is SGHRS, CDR2 YFSETQ. The CDR3 spells CASSLDRAGANVLTF. For the CDR3, the DNA is TGCGCCAGCAGCTTAGACAGGGCTGGGGCCAACGTCCTGACTTTC. Looking up the rest from reference TRBV5-1 and TRBJ2-6 gives the full variable domain: KAGVTQTPRYLIKTRGQQVTLSCSPISGHRSVSWYQQTPGQGLQFLFEYFSETQRNKGNFPGRFSGRQFSNSRSEMNVSTLELGDSALYLCASSLDRAGANVLTFGAGSRLTVL.

The chain links TRBV4-1 to TRBJ1-2; 9 bases align to TRBD1. Germline values: CDR1 MGHRA, CDR2 YSYEKL. The CDR3 is 15 residues long. V was clipped by 5 bases and J by 0 bases; unmatched bases: 4. In DNA, the CDR3 is TGCGCCAGCAGCACCCGACAGGGGGCTAACTATGGCTACACCTTC. This gives the protein CASSTRQGANYGYTF.

The rearrangement links TRBV4-2 to TRBJ2-3; 12 nucleotides agree with TRBD2. From germline, CDR1 is LGHNA and CDR2 YNFKEQ. Trimming took 1 base from V and 2 from J; bases not matched to a gene: 1. The CDR3 covers 16 residues. The CDR3, as DNA: TGTGCCAGCAGCCAAGGGACTAGCGGGGCCACAGATACGCAGTATTTT. This codes for CASSQGTSGATDTQYF.

The rearrangement links TRBV3-1 (or the pseudogene TRBV3-2) to TRBJ2-1, with a possible D match to TRBD2 (5 bases). CDR1 and CDR2 (germline): LGHDT, YNNKEL (reference sequence). This CDR3 comprises 14 residues. V dropped 1 base and J dropped 6 bases, with 10 bases sitting between them. The CDR3 sequence: CASSQVSGLNEQFF. For the CDR3, the DNA is TGTGCCAGCAGCCAAGTAAGCGGACTCAATGAGCAGTTCTTC.

The chain combines TRBV5-1 with TRBJ2-7; TRBD2 agrees at 8 bases. The trim removed 6 bases at V and 5 bases at J, leaving 7 bases unmatched. Germline CDR1 is SGHRS and CDR2 is YFSETQ. CDR3 length equals 13 residues. This chain's CDR3 is CASNAGGIDEQYF. The CDR3 DNA is TGCGCCAGCAACGCGGGGGGAATTGACGAGCAGTACTTC.

The chain recombines TRBV6-5 with TRBJ2-7; D unresolved. Per germline, CDR1 MNHEY and CDR2 SVGAGI. Trimming left V 5 bases short and J 0 bases short, with 5 bases between. This CDR3 is 12 amino acids long. The CDR3 DNA is TGTGCCAGCAGTCGGAGCTCCTACGAGCAGTACTTC. Translating it yields CASSRSSYEQYF.

V and J are TRBV30 and TRBJ2-7, with 13 bases identical to TRBD2. CDR3 length equals 15 residues. The germline CDR1 and CDR2 sequences are GTSNPN and SVGIG (reference sequence). The J segment lost 3 bases and the V segment lost 2 bases, leaving 4 bases of the junction unmatched. CDR3 in DNA: TGTGCCTGGAGTCGACTAGCGGGGGGTAACTACGAGCAGTACTTC. This gives the protein CAWSRLAGGNYEQYF. Combining the CDR3 with reference TRBV30 and TRBJ2-7 gives the whole variable domain SQTIHQWPATLVQPVGSPLSLECTVEGTSNPNLYWYRQAAGRGLQLLFYSVGIGQISSEVPQNLSASRPQDRQFILSSKKLLLSDSGFYLCAWSRLAGGNYEQYFGPGTRLTVT.

The rearrangement uses TRBV5-1 and TRBJ1-3, with TRBD1 as a possible D gene (6 bases). Germline V lookup: CDR1 SGHRS, CDR2 YFSETQ. The CDR3 loop spans 15 amino acids. Trimming shortened V by 4 bases and J by 4 bases, and 15 bases separated the two germline ends. For the CDR3, the DNA is TGCGCCAGCAGCATACGCAGGGGATACGGAAACACCATATATTTT. Its translation: CASSIRRGYGNTIYF.

V is TRBV2 and J is TRBJ1-1; 10 bases are a match to TRBD1. Germline assignment: CDR1 SNHLY and CDR2 FYNNEI. This CDR3 has 15 amino acids. The J segment lost 7 bases and the V segment lost 6 bases, leaving 11 bases of the junction unmatched. The CDR3 coding sequence is TGTGCCAGCAGCCGGGACAGGGGATGGGAGGGTGAAGCTTTCTTT. Translation gives CASSRDRGWEGEAFF. Full variable domain (outside the CDR3, taken from reference TRBV2 and TRBJ1-1): EPEVTQTPSHQVTQMGQEVILRCVPISNHLYFYWYRQILGQKVEFLVSFYNNEISEKSEIFDDQFSVERPDGSNFTLKIRSTKLEDSAMYFCASSRDRGWEGEAFFGQGTRLTVV.

The J gene is TRBJ1-2, the V gene TRBV7-9, with 11 nucleotides matching TRBD1. Germline loops: CDR1 SEHNR, CDR2 FQNEAQ (reference sequence). This CDR3 comprises 17 residues. V shed 6 bases, J shed 6 bases, and the junction held 15 bases outside the gene matches. CDR3 nucleotides: TGTGCCAGCAGTTTTACCGGGACAGGGGGTGCCGGGGATGGCTACACCTTC. Translation: CASSFTGTGGAGDGYTF. Full variable domain (remainder filled in from reference TRBV7-9 and TRBJ1-2): DTGVSQNPRHKITKRGQNVTFRCDPISEHNRLYWYRQTLGQGPEFLTYFQNEAQLEKSRLLSDRFSAERPKGSFSTLEIQRTEQGDSAMYLCASSFTGTGGAGDGYTFGSGTRLTVV.

This clone was seen a handful of times. This chain uses TRBV7-3 with TRBJ2-7; 13 bases align to TRBD2. J was trimmed by 5 bases and V by 4 bases; bases with no gene match: 8. The CDR3 sequence is 16 residues long. The germline gives CDR1 SGHTA, CDR2 FQGTGA. CDR3 sequence (DNA): TGTGCCAGCAGCTCCCGGACTAGCGGGGGAGTCCACGAGCAGTACTTC. Amino acids: CASSSRTSGGVHEQYF.

Turning to this clone: This sample also contains other DNA sequences that code for the same CDR3. V is TRBV9 and J is TRBJ1-1, with D perhaps TRBD1 (5 bases). Between the trimmed V and J ends, which lost 4 bases and 5 bases, there was a span of 12 bases. In germline, CDR1 is SGDLS, CDR2 YYNGEE. The CDR3 is made up of 13 amino acids. The DNA for the CDR3 is TGTGCCAGCAGCCGCGGGGAGGGGACTGAAGCTTTCTTT. Its translation is CASSRGEGTEAFF.

The V call is TRBV9, the J call TRBJ1-4, with 7 positions matching TRBD1. The trim removed 3 bases at V and 6 bases at J, leaving 11 bases unmatched. The CDR3 is 16 amino acids. Per the germline V gene, CDR1 is SGDLS and CDR2 is YYNGEE. The CDR3 sequence: CASSANTGVEYEKLFF. The CDR3 DNA sequence: TGTGCCAGCAGCGCGAATACAGGGGTGGAGTATGAAAAACTGTTTTTT.

This clone was picked up a small number of times. This chain joins TRBV6-1 and TRBJ1-1, with a tentative D call TRBD1 (5 bases). Germline V gene lookup returns CDR1 MNHNS and CDR2 SASEGT. V was trimmed by 3 bases and J by 5 bases, leaving 16 bases between them. This CDR3 spans 15 amino acids. CDR3 residues: CASSDVLGGRTEAFF. The DNA for the CDR3 is TGTGCCAGCAGTGATGTGTTGGGGGGGAGGACTGAAGCTTTCTTT.

The CDR3 DNA reads as TGTGCCAGCCTTATTAACAGGGGGAGCTATGGCTACACCTTC. The encoded protein is CASLINRGSYGYTF. The chain uses TRBV2 and TRBJ1-2; 8 positions match TRBD1. Germline V gene lookup returns CDR1 SNHLY and CDR2 FYNNEI. The junction had 9 bases not matched to a gene; V was cut back by 8 bases and J by 4 bases. The CDR3 totals 14 residues.

This chain links TRBV6-5 with TRBJ1-1; maybe TRBD1 (6 bases). Germline V CDR1 and CDR2: MNHEY, SVGAGI. The CDR3 is made up of 14 amino acids. The V gene lost 6 bases and the J gene lost 3 bases, with 14 bases spanning the gap. For the CDR3, the DNA is TGTGCCAGCAGGATCTGGACAGAACACACTGAAGCTTTCTTT. Its translation is CASRIWTEHTEAFF.